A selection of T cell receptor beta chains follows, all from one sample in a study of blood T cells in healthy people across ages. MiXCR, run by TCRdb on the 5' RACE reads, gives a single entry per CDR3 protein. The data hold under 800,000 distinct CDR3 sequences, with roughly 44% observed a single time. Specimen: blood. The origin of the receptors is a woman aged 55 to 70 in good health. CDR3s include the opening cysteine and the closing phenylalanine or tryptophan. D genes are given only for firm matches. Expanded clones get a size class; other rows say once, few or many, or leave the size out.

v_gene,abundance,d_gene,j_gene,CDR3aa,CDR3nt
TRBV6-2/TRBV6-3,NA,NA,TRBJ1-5,CASSYRGAEYSNQPQHF,TGTGCCAGCAGTTACCGGGGGGCCGAATATAGCAATCAGCCCCAGCATTTT
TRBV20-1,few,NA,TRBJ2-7,CSAGTSSYEQYF,TGCAGTGCAGGGACCTCATCCTACGAGCAGTACTTC
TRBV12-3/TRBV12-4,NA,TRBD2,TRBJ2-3,CASSSATTSGVASTDMQYF,TGTGCCAGCAGTTCGGCGACGACTAGCGGAGTTGCGAGCACAGATATGCAGTATTTT
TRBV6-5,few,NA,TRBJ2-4,CASSYSKEGGNIQYF,TGTGCCAGCAGTTACTCTAAGGAAGGAGGAAACATTCAGTACTTC
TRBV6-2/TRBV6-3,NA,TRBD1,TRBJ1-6,CASRPPTGQGGSPLHF,TGTGCCAGCAGACCACCAACAGGACAGGGCGGCTCACCCCTCCACTTT
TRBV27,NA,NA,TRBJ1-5,CASPRGGSPQHF,TGTGCCAGCCCTCGGGGGGGGTCGCCCCAGCATTTT
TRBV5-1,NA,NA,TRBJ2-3,CASSLLKESLVPDTQYF,TGCGCCAGCAGCTTGTTGAAGGAATCACTAGTCCCAGATACGCAGTATTTT
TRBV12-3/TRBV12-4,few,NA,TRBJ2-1,CASTQGGTYNEQFF,TGTGCCAGCACCCAGGGGGGAACCTACAATGAGCAGTTCTTC
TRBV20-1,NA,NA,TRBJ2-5,CSARDTEKETQYF,TGCAGTGCTAGAGACACGGAAAAAGAGACCCAGTACTTC
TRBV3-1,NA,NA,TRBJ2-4,CASSQVRTEENIQYF,TGTGCCAGCAGCCAAGTAAGGACAGAAGAAAACATTCAGTACTTC
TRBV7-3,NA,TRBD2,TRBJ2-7,CASSLMGLAGGNEQYF,TGTGCCAGCAGCTTAATGGGCCTAGCGGGGGGCAATGAGCAGTACTTC
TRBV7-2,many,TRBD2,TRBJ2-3,CASSFGLAGGSTDTQYF,TGTGCCAGCAGCTTTGGACTAGCGGGGGGTAGCACAGATACGCAGTATTTT
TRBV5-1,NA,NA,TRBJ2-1,CASSSETSSYNEQFF,TGCGCCAGCAGCTCGGAAACGAGCTCCTACAATGAGCAGTTCTTC
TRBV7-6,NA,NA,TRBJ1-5,CASSLGWQNNQPQHF,TGTGCCAGCAGCTTAGGTTGGCAGAACAATCAGCCCCAGCATTTT
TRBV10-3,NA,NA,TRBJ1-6,CAILGALNSPLHF,TGTGCCATCCTCGGGGCGCTGAATTCACCCCTCCACTTT